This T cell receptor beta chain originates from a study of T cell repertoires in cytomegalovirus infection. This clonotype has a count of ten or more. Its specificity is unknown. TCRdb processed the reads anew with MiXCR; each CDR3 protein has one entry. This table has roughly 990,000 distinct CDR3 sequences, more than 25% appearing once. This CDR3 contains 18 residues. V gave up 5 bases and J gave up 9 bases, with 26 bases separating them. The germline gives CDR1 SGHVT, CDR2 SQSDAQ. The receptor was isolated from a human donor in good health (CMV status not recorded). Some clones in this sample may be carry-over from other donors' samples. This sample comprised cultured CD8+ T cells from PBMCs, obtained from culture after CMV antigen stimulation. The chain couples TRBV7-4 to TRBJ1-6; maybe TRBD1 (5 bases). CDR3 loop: CASSIDRECDGSGSPLHF. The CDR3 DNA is TGTGCCAGCAGCATTGACAGAGAATGTGATGGATCGGGTTCACCCCTCCACTTT.